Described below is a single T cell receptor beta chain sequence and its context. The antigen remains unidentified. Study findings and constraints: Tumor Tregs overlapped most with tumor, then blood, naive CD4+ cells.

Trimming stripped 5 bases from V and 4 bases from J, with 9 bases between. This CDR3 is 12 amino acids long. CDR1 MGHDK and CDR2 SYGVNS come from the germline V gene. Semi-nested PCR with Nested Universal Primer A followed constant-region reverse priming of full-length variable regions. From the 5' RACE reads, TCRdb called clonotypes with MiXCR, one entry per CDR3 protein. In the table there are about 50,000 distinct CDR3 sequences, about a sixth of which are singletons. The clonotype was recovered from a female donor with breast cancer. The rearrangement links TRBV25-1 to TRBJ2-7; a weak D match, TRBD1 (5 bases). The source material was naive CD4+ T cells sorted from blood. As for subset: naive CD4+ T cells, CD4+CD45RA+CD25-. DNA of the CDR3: TGTGCCAGCAGTAATAGACAGTACGAGCAGTACTTC. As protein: CASSNRQYEQYF.